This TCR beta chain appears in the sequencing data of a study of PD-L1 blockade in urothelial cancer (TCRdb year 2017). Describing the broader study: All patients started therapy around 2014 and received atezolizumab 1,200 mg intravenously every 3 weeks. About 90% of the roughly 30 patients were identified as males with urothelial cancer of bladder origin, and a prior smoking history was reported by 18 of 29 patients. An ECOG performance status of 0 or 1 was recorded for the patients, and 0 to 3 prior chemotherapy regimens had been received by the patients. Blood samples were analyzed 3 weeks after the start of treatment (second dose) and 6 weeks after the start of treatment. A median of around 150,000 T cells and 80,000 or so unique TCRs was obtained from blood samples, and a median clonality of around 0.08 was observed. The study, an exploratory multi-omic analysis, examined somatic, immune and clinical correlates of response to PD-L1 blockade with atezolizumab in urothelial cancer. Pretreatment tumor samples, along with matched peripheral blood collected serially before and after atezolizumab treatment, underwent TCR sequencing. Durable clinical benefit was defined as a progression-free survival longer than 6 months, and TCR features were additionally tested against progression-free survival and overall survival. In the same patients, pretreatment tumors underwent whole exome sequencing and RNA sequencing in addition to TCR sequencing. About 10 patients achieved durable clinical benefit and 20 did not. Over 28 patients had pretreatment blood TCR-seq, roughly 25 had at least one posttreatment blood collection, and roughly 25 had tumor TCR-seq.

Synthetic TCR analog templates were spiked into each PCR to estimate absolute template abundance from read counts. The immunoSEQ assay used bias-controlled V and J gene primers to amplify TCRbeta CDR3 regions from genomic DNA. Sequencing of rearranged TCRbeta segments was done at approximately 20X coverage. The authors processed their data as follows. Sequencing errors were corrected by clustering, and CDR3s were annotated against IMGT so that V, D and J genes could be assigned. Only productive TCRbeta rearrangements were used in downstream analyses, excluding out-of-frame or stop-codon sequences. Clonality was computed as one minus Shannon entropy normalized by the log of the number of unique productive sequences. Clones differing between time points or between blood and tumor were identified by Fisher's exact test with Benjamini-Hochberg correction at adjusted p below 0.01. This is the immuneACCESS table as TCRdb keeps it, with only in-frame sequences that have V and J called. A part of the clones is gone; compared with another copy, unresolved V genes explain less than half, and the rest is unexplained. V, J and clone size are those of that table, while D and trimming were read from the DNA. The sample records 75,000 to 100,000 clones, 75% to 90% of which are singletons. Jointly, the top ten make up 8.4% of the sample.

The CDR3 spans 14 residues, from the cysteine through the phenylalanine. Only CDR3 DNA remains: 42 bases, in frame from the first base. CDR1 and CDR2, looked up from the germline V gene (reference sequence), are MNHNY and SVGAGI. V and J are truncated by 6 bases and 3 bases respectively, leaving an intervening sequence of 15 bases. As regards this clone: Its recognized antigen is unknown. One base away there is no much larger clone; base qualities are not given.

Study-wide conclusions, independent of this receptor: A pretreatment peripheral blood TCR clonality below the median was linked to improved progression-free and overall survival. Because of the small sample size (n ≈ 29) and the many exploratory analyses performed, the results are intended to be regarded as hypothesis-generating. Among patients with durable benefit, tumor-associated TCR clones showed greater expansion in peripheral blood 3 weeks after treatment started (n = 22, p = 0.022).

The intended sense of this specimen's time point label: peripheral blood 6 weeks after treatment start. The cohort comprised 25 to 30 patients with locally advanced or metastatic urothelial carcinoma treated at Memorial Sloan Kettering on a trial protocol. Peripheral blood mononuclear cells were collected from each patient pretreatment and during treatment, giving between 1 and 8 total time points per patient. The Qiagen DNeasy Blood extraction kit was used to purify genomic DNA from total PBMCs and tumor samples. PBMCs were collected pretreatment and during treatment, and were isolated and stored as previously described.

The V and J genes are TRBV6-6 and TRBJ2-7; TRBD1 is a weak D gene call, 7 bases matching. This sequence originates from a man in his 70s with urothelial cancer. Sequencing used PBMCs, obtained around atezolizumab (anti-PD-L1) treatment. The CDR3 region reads CASSVGRGVYEQYF. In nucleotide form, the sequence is TGTGCCAGCAGCGTGGGCAGGGGGGTCTACGAGCAGTACTTC.